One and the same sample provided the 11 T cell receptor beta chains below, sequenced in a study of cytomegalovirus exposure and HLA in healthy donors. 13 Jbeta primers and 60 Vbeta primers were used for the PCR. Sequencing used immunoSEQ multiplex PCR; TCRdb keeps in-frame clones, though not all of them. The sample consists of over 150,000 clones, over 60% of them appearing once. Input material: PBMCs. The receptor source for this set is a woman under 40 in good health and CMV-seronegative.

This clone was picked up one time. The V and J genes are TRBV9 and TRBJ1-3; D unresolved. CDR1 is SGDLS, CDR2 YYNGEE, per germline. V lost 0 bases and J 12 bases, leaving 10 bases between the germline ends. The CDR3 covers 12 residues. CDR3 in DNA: TGTGCCAGCAGCGTAGATGAGGCAAACATATATTTT. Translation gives CASSVDEANIYF.

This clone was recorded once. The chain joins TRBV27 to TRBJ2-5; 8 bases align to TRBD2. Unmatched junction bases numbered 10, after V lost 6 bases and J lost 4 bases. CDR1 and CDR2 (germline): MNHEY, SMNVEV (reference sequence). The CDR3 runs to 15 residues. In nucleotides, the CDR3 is TGTGCCAGCAGACACCGGGGGGGCCCAAGAGAGACCCAGTACTTC. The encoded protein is CASRHRGGPRETQYF.

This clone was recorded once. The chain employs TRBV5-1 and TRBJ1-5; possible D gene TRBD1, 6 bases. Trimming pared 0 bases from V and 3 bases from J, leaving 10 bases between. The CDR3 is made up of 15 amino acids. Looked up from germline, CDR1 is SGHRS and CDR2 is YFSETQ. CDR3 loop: CASSLDPGANQPQHF. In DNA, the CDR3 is TGCGCCAGCAGCTTGGATCCAGGGGCCAATCAGCCCCAGCATTTT.

DNA of the CDR3: TGTGCCAGTAGCTCGGCGGTGGATCAGCCCCAGCATTTT. Its protein product is CASSSAVDQPQHF. The rearrangement uses TRBV19 and TRBJ1-5; D gene uncertain. The V end was cut by 6 bases, the J end by 5 bases, with 11 bases between. The CDR3 consists of 13 residues. Germline V gene lookup returns CDR1 LNHDA and CDR2 SQIVND (reference sequence).

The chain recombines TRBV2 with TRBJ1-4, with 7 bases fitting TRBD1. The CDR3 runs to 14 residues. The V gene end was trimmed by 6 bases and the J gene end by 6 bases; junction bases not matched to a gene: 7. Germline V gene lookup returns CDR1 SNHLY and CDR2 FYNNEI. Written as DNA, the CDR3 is TGTGCCAGCAGCCTACAGGGGACTTATGAAAAACTGTTTTTT. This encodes CASSLQGTYEKLFF.

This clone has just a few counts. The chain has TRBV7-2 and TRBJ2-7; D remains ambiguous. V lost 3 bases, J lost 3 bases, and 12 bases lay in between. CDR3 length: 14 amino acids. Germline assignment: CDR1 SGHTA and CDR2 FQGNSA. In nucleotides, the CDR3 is TGTGCCAGCAGCTTGGCCGACACGAACTACGAGCAGTACTTC. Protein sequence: CASSLADTNYEQYF.

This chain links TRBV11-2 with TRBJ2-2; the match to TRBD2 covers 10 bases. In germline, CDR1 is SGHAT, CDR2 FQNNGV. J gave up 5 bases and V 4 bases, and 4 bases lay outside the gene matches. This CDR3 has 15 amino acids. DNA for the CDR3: TGTGCCAGCAGCTCGGGACTAGCGCCTACCGGGGAGCTGTTTTTT. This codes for CASSSGLAPTGELFF. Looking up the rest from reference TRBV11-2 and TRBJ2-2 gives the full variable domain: EAGVAQSPRYKIIEKRQSVAFWCNPISGHATLYWYQQILGQGPKLLIQFQNNGVVDDSQLPKDRFSAERLKGVDSTLKIQPAKLEDSAVYLCASSSGLAPTGELFFGEGSRLTVL.

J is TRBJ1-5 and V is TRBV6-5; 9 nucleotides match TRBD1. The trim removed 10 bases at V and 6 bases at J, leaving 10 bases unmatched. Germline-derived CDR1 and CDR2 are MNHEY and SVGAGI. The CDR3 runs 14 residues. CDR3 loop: CATKPGQGSQPQHF. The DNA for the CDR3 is TGTGCCACCAAGCCGGGACAGGGAAGTCAGCCCCAGCATTTT.

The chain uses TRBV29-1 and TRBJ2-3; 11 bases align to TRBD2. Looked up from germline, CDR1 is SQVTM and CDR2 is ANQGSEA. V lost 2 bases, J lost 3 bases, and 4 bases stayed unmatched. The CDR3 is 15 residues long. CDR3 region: CSVEIAGGLTDTQYF. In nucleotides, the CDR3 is TGCAGCGTTGAAATAGCGGGGGGGCTTACAGATACGCAGTATTTT.

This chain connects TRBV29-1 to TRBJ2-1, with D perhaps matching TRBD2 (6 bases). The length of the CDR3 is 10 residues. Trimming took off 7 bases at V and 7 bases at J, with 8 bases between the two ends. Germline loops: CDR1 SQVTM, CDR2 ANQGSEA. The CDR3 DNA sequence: TGCAGCGGTCGGGAGAATGAGCAGTTCTTC. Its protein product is CSGRENEQFF.

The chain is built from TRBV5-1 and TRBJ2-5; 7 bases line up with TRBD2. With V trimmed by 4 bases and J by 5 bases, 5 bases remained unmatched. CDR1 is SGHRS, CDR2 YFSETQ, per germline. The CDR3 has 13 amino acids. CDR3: CASSELTSETQYF. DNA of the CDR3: TGCGCCAGCAGCGAACTGACTAGCGAGACCCAGTACTTC.